Listed below are T cell receptor beta chains from one sample, sequenced in a study of cytomegalovirus exposure and HLA in healthy donors. Generated by immunoSEQ multiplex PCR, the TCRdb table keeps only in-frame clones and is missing some. The sample comprises roughly 150,000 clones, roughly 80% of which are singletons, and over 9% rests with the top ten. The sequenced sample consisted of PBMCs. These receptors all come from a young man in good health and CMV-seropositive. Each CDR3 is given with its conserved first and last residue. Fields, in order: V gene, J gene, clone size, CDR3 length, D gene, CDR3 DNA, CDR3 protein. The D gene is left open where the match is weak. Size is stated for part of the rows, as once, few or many counts, or as a class when the clone is expanded.

TRBV10-2	TRBJ2-2	NA	16	NA	TGCGCCAGCAGTGTCGGTCTAGTTCCATTCACCGGGGAGCTGTTTTTT	CASSVGLVPFTGELFF
TRBV5-1	TRBJ2-1	NA	16	NA	TGCGCCAGCAGCTTGGCTATGGGGAGCTCCTACAATGAGCAGTTCTTC	CASSLAMGSSYNEQFF
TRBV28	TRBJ2-3	few	13	NA	TGTGCCAGCAGTTTCCCGACTGCAGATACGCAGTATTTT	CASSFPTADTQYF
TRBV28	TRBJ1-5	NA	17	TRBD1	TGTGCCAGCAGTCCAGACAAAGGGGGCGCGGGGAATCAGCCCCAGCATTTT	CASSPDKGGAGNQPQHF
TRBV19	TRBJ2-2	NA	15	NA	TGTGCCAGTAGTATTAGAGCGACAGACACCGGGGAGCTGTTTTTT	CASSIRATDTGELFF
TRBV5-6	TRBJ2-7	NA	15	TRBD2	TGTGCCAGCAGCTACGGGACTAGCGGATTGGTCGAGCAGTACTTC	CASSYGTSGLVEQYF
TRBV5-4	TRBJ2-5	few	15	NA	TGTGCCAGCAGCTTATCCGGGAGAGGCGGAGAGACCCAGTACTTC	CASSLSGRGGETQYF
TRBV6-5	TRBJ2-2	NA	14	TRBD2	TGTGCCAGCAGTTTCAGGACTAGCCACGGGGAGCTGTTTTTT	CASSFRTSHGELFF
TRBV13	TRBJ2-1	NA	16	TRBD2	TGTGCCAGCAGCGGAGGGGGACTAGCGGGAGACAATGAGCAGTTCTTC	CASSGGGLAGDNEQFF
TRBV2	TRBJ1-1	NA	13	NA	TGTGCCAGCAGTGGACTGGAAGACACTGAAGCTTTCTTT	CASSGLEDTEAFF
TRBV6-1	TRBJ1-4	NA	14	TRBD1	TGTGCCAGCAGCCGAGGACAGGTTAATGAAAAACTGTTTTTT	CASSRGQVNEKLFF
TRBV7-3	TRBJ2-1	NA	17	NA	TGTGCCAGCAGCTCCGCCCCGCCCAGAACCCCCTACAATGAGCAGTTCTTC	CASSSAPPRTPYNEQFF
TRBV14	TRBJ2-2	NA	16	TRBD1	TGTGCCAGCAGCCAACTTCTGGACAGGGCAACCGGGGAGCTGTTTTTT	CASSQLLDRATGELFF
TRBV10-2	TRBJ1-4	NA	16	TRBD1	TGCGCCAGCAGTGAGCTGACAGGGGCAACTAATGAAAAACTGTTTTTT	CASSELTGATNEKLFF
TRBV30	TRBJ1-2	NA	13	TRBD1	TGTGCCTGGGGACAGGGGAAAGCTAGGGGCTACACCTTC	CAWGQGKARGYTF
TRBV5-8	TRBJ2-3	NA	17	TRBD2	TGTGCCAGCAGCTTGTTCCTAGCGGGAGTCGGCACAGATACGCAGTATTTT	CASSLFLAGVGTDTQYF
TRBV4-1	TRBJ2-3	NA	19	TRBD2	TGCGCCAGCAGCCCCCCAGGGTGGAGGACTAGACTCCGCACAGATACGCAGTATTTT	CASSPPGWRTRLRTDTQYF
TRBV5-8	TRBJ2-7	NA	17	TRBD2	TGTGCCAGCAGCTTGTTCCCTAGCGGGAGTCTCCCCTACGAGCAGTACTTC	CASSLFPSGSLPYEQYF
TRBV28	TRBJ2-7	NA	15	TRBD1	TGTGCCAGCAGACGACCCGGGACAGGGCTCCACGAGCAGTACTTC	CASRRPGTGLHEQYF
TRBV2	TRBJ2-3	few	13	NA	TGTGCCCTCTTCGAGGGAACTACAGATACGCAGTATTTT	CALFEGTTDTQYF
TRBV20-1	TRBJ2-1	NA	11	NA	TGCAGTGCTTTACCCGGAGTAGGGCAGTTCTTC	CSALPGVGQFF
TRBV27	TRBJ2-1	NA	15	TRBD2	TGTGCCAGCGGCAAGTCTAGCGGGACATACAATGAGCAGTTCTTC	CASGKSSGTYNEQFF
TRBV5-5	TRBJ2-1	NA	15	TRBD2	TGTGCCAGCAGCTTGTGGACTAGCGCACCCAATGAGCAGTTCTTC	CASSLWTSAPNEQFF
TRBV15	TRBJ2-1	NA	15	TRBD2	TGTGCCACCAGCAGAGTAGCGGGAGCTTACAATGAGCAGTTCTTC	CATSRVAGAYNEQFF
TRBV6-5	TRBJ1-5	NA	13	NA	TGTGCCAGCAGTCGAGACAGAAATCAGCCCCAGCATTTT	CASSRDRNQPQHF
TRBV28	TRBJ1-5	NA	14	NA	TGTGCCAGCAGCCTAACCCTTAGCAATCAGCCCCAGCATTTT	CASSLTLSNQPQHF
TRBV28	TRBJ2-7	few	14	TRBD1	TGTGCCAGCAGTCCCCGACAGGGGGCCGGCGAGCAGTACTTC	CASSPRQGAGEQYF
TRBV15	TRBJ2-7	NA	14	NA	TGTGCCACCAGCAGAGACAGGGAAAAGACCGAGCAGTACTTC	CATSRDREKTEQYF
TRBV9	TRBJ2-1	NA	13	TRBD2	TGTGCCAGCAGCGTAGTCGGGGGAGGGGAGCAGTTCTTC	CASSVVGGGEQFF
TRBV2	TRBJ2-7	NA	15	TRBD1	TGTGCCAGCAGGGAACCGGGACAGGGATCCTACGAGCAGTACTTC	CASREPGQGSYEQYF
TRBV6-5	TRBJ2-7	NA	15	TRBD2	TGTGCCAGCAGTTACGAAGCGGGAAATACGGGGGAGCAGTACTTC	CASSYEAGNTGEQYF
TRBV7-9	TRBJ2-1	NA	12	NA	TGTGCCAGCAGCTTTAATGGAGATGAGCAGTTCTTC	CASSFNGDEQFF
TRBV5-1	TRBJ2-1	few	17	TRBD2	TGCGCCAGCAGCTCCTACCAACTAGCGGGAAAATACAATGAGCAGTTCTTC	CASSSYQLAGKYNEQFF
TRBV7-9	TRBJ1-1	NA	12	NA	TGTGCCAGCAGCTTAGAAGGGGTCGGGGCTTTCTTT	CASSLEGVGAFF
TRBV7-2	TRBJ2-7	NA	16	TRBD2	TGTGCCAGCACCCCCTCTGGGGCGGGAGGTGGCTACGAGCAGTACTTC	CASTPSGAGGGYEQYF
TRBV2	TRBJ1-5	NA	16	TRBD1	TGTGCCAGCAGTGTTTCCGGGACAGGGGGCAATCAGCCCCAGCATTTT	CASSVSGTGGNQPQHF
TRBV7-9	TRBJ2-3	NA	16	TRBD2	TGTTCCAGCAGCCCGGGACTAGCGGTGAGCACAGATACGCAGTATTTT	CSSSPGLAVSTDTQYF
TRBV30	TRBJ1-2	NA	14	NA	TGTGCCTGGAGGGCAAGGGGGGGATACTATGGCTACACCTTC	CAWRARGGYYGYTF
TRBV5-4	TRBJ2-1	NA	12	TRBD2	TGTGCCAGCGGGACGGGGGGGGGTGAGCAGTTCTTC	CASGTGGGEQFF
TRBV5-4	TRBJ2-7	NA	14	NA	TGTGCCAGCAGCTGGCAGGGGGGTAACTACGAGCAGTACTTC	CASSWQGGNYEQYF
TRBV7-8	TRBJ1-1	NA	15	NA	TGTGCCAGCAGCTACAGGGTTAGGGCGAACACTGAAGCTTTCTTT	CASSYRVRANTEAFF